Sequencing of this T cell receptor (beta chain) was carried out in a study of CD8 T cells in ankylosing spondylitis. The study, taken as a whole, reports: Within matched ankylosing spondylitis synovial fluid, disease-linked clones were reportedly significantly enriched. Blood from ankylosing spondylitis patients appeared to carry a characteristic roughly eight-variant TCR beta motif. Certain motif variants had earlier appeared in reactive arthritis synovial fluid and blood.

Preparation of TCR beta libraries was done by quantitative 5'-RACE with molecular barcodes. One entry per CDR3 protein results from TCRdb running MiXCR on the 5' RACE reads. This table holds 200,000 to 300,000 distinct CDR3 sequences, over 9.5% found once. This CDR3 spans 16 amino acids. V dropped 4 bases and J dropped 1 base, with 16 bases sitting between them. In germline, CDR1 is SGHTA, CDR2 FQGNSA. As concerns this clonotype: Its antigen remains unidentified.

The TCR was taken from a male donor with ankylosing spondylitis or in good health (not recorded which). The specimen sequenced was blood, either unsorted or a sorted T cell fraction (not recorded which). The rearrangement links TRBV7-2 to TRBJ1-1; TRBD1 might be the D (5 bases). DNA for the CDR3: TGTGCCAGCAGCTCTCGGCGGGGCCAACGGAACACTGAAGCTTTCTTT. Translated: CASSSRRGQRNTEAFF.